This T cell receptor beta chain is drawn from a study of T-cell reconstitution after alpha-beta-depleted transplantation in children. Unique molecular identifiers featured in how the TCRbeta library was prepared. MiXCR, applied by TCRdb to the PCR reads, yields one record per CDR3 protein. Counted here are about 340,000 distinct CDR3 sequences, about an eighth occurring once; the ten biggest clones make up over 3.5%. The CDR3 loop spans 13 amino acids. Unmatched junction bases numbered 5, after V lost 7 bases and J lost 9 bases. From germline, CDR1 is SNHLY and CDR2 FYNNEI. The chain is built from TRBV2 and TRBJ2-1; 11 bases fit TRBD1. This receptor was obtained from a human donor who donated a stem cell graft to a child with Fanconi anemia. Here the sequenced sample was PBMCs, taken from the stem cell graft. The CDR3 sequence: CASIGTGGGEQFF. DNA of the CDR3: TGTGCCAGCATCGGGACAGGGGGTGGTGAGCAGTTCTTC.